These 16 T cell receptor beta chains share one sample of origin, sequenced in a study of glioma-infiltrating T cells after dendritic cell vaccination. Sequencing was performed with immunoSEQ multiplex PCR; in TCRdb, only in-frame clones are kept and a portion is missing. The table has about 67,000 clones, about 86% seen once; the top ten hold 7.9%. Sequenced here: blood, sampled before dendritic cell vaccination. Every receptor here comes from a human donor with glioblastoma.

The V call is TRBV5-6, the J call TRBJ1-4; 8 bases agree with TRBD1. Trimming removed 4 bases from V and 8 bases from J; junction bases left unmatched: 10. Germline V gene data show CDR1 as SGHDT and CDR2 as YYEEEE. The CDR3 spans 15 residues. This chain's CDR3 is CASSLQGADWEKLFF. CDR3 coding DNA: TGTGCCAGCAGCCTTCAGGGGGCGGATTGGGAAAAACTGTTTTTT.

The CDR3 spells CASSFAYGEHGYTF. CDR3 coding DNA: TGTGCCAGCAGCTTTGCTTACGGGGAGCATGGCTACACCTTC. The rearrangement links TRBV5-4 to TRBJ1-2; D unresolved. The CDR3 loop spans 14 amino acids. Per germline, CDR1 SGHNT and CDR2 YYREEE (reference sequence). V lost 2 bases to trimming and J lost 6 bases, with 14 bases between them.

The CDR3 here is CASSLVGVSGANVLTF. CDR3 bases: TGTGCCAGCAGCTTAGTCGGGGTCTCTGGGGCCAACGTCCTGACTTTC. This chain uses TRBV7-9 with TRBJ2-6; D is possibly TRBD2 (5 bases). The CDR3 is 16 residues long. V was cut by 1 base and J by 0 bases, with 7 bases left in between. CDR1 SEHNR and CDR2 FQNEAQ come from the germline V gene (reference sequence).

The chain uses TRBV7-3 and TRBJ2-1, with TRBD1 matching 7 bases. Germline V gene lookup returns CDR1 SGHTA and CDR2 FQGTGA. This CDR3 is built from 17 residues. Trimming took 5 bases from V and 0 from J; bases not matched to a gene: 10. The CDR3: CASSPTPGGSSYNEQFF. CDR3 nucleotide sequence: TGTGCCAGCAGCCCGACCCCAGGGGGTAGCTCCTACAATGAGCAGTTCTTC.

V gene TRBV21-1 combines with J gene TRBJ1-5; TRBD1 is taken as the D call from the table, unchecked against the DNA. TRBV21-1 is recorded as a pseudogene. The CDR3 runs to 16 residues. In DNA, the CDR3 is TGTGCCAGCAGGGGCCCCATGAATTATAGCAATCAGCCCCAGCATTTT. Translating gives CASRGPMNYSNQPQHF.

This clone was seen once. A junction boundary mismatches the germline segment, possibly from a read error. Other DNA variants within this sample encode the same CDR3. This chain joins TRBV15 and TRBJ1-1; 7 bases fit TRBD1. The CDR3 length is 15 residues. Germline V lookup: CDR1 LNHNV, CDR2 YYDKDF (reference sequence). CDR3 in DNA: TGCGCCACCAGCACCCGACAGGGAACGAACACTGAAGCTTTCTTT. It codes for CATSTRQGTNTEAFF.

This chain uses TRBV5-1 with TRBJ1-2; tentatively, D is TRBD1 (5 bases). The CDR3 runs to 16 residues. Trimming left V 3 bases short and J 0 bases short, with 15 bases between. Germline V gene lookup returns CDR1 SGHRS and CDR2 YFSETQ. CDR3 nucleotide sequence: TGCGCCAGCAGCTCGACTCCCGGGGGAGCTAACTATGGCTACACCTTC. Translating gives CASSSTPGGANYGYTF. The full variable domain, with the rest looked up from reference TRBV5-1 and TRBJ1-2, is KAGVTQTPRYLIKTRGQQVTLSCSPISGHRSVSWYQQTPGQGLQFLFEYFSETQRNKGNFPGRFSGRQFSNSRSEMNVSTLELGDSALYLCASSSTPGGANYGYTFGSGTRLTVV.

The chain is built from TRBV5-5 and TRBJ1-4, with 9 bases matching TRBD1. V trimming: 3 bases; J trimming: 12 bases; junction bases outside the gene matches: 6. The CDR3 contains 13 residues. Per germline, CDR1 SGHKS and CDR2 YYEKEE (reference sequence). CDR3 coding DNA: TGTGCCAGCAGCTGGACAGGGGAGAGTGAACTGTTTTTT. It is translated as CASSWTGESELFF. The whole variable domain, remainder taken from reference TRBV5-5 and TRBJ1-4, is DAGVTQSPTHLIKTRGQQVTLRCSPISGHKSVSWYQQVLGQGPQFIFQYYEKEERGRGNFPDRFSARQFPNYSSELNVNALLLGDSALYLCASSWTGESELFFGSGTQLSVL.

The chain couples TRBV2 to TRBJ1-2; the D is unclear. V gave up 7 bases and J gave up 8 bases, with 20 bases separating them. Germline V CDR1 and CDR2: SNHLY, FYNNEI. The CDR3 has 14 residues. The CDR3 reads CASKLGSSPGGYTF. CDR3 in DNA: TGTGCCAGCAAATTGGGGTCCAGCCCGGGGGGCTACACCTTC.

The chain employs TRBV30 and TRBJ1-2; TRBD1 aligns across 8 bases. CDR1 and CDR2 from the germline V gene are GTSNPN and SVGIG (reference sequence). With V trimmed by 2 bases and J by 8 bases, 7 bases remained unmatched. The CDR3 spans 13 residues. Written as DNA, the CDR3 is TGTGCCTGGAGTATGACGACAGGGGTCGGCTACACCTTC. It specifies CAWSMTTGVGYTF.

This chain joins TRBV9 and TRBJ2-2; 15 bases are shared with TRBD2. V was pared by 4 bases and J by 1 base, with 5 bases of the junction left unmatched. Germline V gene sequence: CDR1 SGDLS, CDR2 YYNGEE. The CDR3 loop spans 18 amino acids. The CDR3 loop is CASSSGTSGGLNTGELFF. CDR3 sequence (DNA): TGTGCCAGCAGCAGCGGGACTAGCGGGGGGCTGAACACCGGGGAGCTGTTTTTT.

Of note for this clone: This sample includes further DNA sequences coding for the same CDR3. This chain connects TRBV7-2 to TRBJ2-3; 8 bases are shared with TRBD2. The CDR3 loop spans 15 amino acids. The V gene's germline CDR1 is SGHTA and CDR2 FQGNSA. The V gene end was trimmed by 3 bases and the J gene end by 1 base; junction bases not matched to a gene: 3. Here the CDR3 reads CASSLGRGGTDTQYF. CDR3 nucleotide sequence: TGTGCCAGCAGCTTGGGGCGGGGGGGCACAGATACGCAGTATTTT.

The chain is built from TRBV15 and TRBJ2-1; D is perhaps TRBD1 (6 bases). Germline V gives CDR1 LNHNV, CDR2 YYDKDF (reference sequence). Deletions cut 0 bases from V and 9 bases from J, with 12 bases between. The length of the CDR3 is 14 residues. The CDR3 DNA follows: TGTGCCACCAGCAGAGAAATCGAAGGGGGTGAGCAGTTCTTC. Translated: CATSREIEGGEQFF.

The chain recombines TRBV27 with TRBJ2-1; 12 positions match TRBD2. Germline V CDR1 and CDR2: MNHEY, SMNVEV (reference sequence). This CDR3 spans 16 amino acids. Losses at the gene ends were 5 bases for V and 2 bases for J; bases not matched to a gene: 4. CDR3 region: CASSPPSGGAYNEQFF. The CDR3 region has the DNA TGTGCCAGCAGTCCGCCTAGCGGGGGGGCCTACAATGAGCAGTTCTTC.

The chain employs TRBV2 and TRBJ1-2; unclear D gene. This CDR3 has 13 amino acids. Trimming removed 4 bases from V and 6 bases from J, with 12 bases in between. CDR1 is SNHLY and CDR2 is FYNNEI in the germline V gene. The CDR3 coding sequence is TGTGCCAGCAGTGCCTCCCGGGTGGATGGCTACACCTTC. This translates into CASSASRVDGYTF.

The chain is built from TRBV7-3 and TRBJ1-1, with D hard to call. V lost 5 bases to trimming and J lost 1 base, with 8 bases between them. CDR3 size: 13 residues. In germline, CDR1 is SGHTA, CDR2 FQGTGA. CDR3 bases: TGTGCCAGCAGCCCGGGGAGGAACACTGAAGCTTTCTTT. It is translated as CASSPGRNTEAFF.